The 28 T cell receptor beta chains in this list originate from one sample, sequenced in a study of identical twins. TCRdb ran MiXCR on the 5' RACE reads and lists one entry per CDR3 protein. The sample lists about 690,000 distinct CDR3 sequences; less than 25% were seen once. The same specimen was also included in a second study, on T cells expressing NK-cell markers.

Sequenced material: PBMCs. The receptors originated from a young woman in good health.

The chain joins TRBV7-9 to TRBJ2-1; the match to TRBD1 covers 11 bases. Germline CDR1 is SEHNR and CDR2 is FQNEAQ (reference sequence). The CDR3 is 15 residues long. V shed 5 bases, J shed 3 bases, and the junction held 3 bases outside the gene matches. CDR3 protein: CASSQGQGGYNEQFF. The DNA for the CDR3 is TGTGCCAGCAGCCAGGGACAGGGGGGCTACAATGAGCAGTTCTTC.

This clonotype was recorded at least ten times. The V call is TRBV9, the J call TRBJ2-1; D is unresolved. Trimming took off 0 bases at V and 10 bases at J, with 11 bases between the two ends. Germline V gene lookup returns CDR1 SGDLS and CDR2 YYNGEE. The CDR3 is made up of 13 amino acids. CDR3 amino acids: CASSVGLDDEQFF. CDR3 coding DNA: TGTGCCAGCAGCGTAGGGCTAGATGACGAGCAGTTCTTC.

The chain is built from TRBV29-1 and TRBJ2-2; D not resolved. CDR3 length: 11 residues. CDR1 SQVTM and CDR2 ANQGSEA come from the germline V gene. V was shortened by 4 bases and J by 4 bases, with 4 bases between the two germline ends. The DNA of the CDR3 is TGCAGCGTTGGTACCACCGGGGAGCTGTTTTTT. Amino acid sequence: CSVGTTGELFF.

The chain is built from TRBV20-1 and TRBJ1-1, with 9 nucleotides matching TRBD1. Germline lookup yields CDR1 DFQATT and CDR2 SNEGSKA (reference sequence). V shed 0 bases and J 6 bases; nucleotides not matched to a gene: 5. The CDR3 loop spans 14 amino acids. The CDR3 DNA sequence: TGCAGTGCTAGAGATGGGACAGGGAAGCCTGAAGCTTTCTTT. As protein: CSARDGTGKPEAFF.

V is TRBV5-1 and J is TRBJ2-3; D is possibly TRBD2 (5 bases). Germline CDR1 reads SGHRS; CDR2 reads YFSETQ. The CDR3 has 11 amino acids. Trimming removed 4 bases from V and 6 bases from J, with 6 bases in between. CDR3 amino acids: CASSDYDTQYF. The CDR3 DNA follows: TGCGCCAGCAGCGACTATGATACGCAGTATTTT.

The sample holds many counts of this clonotype. The chain recombines TRBV4-3 with TRBJ2-7; no reliable D call. This CDR3 has 13 residues. V was cut by 6 bases and J by 4 bases, with 13 bases left in between. Germline CDR1 is LGHNA and CDR2 is YSLEER. For the CDR3, the DNA is TGCGCCAGCAGTCTCGTCGACGGATACGAGCAGTACTTC. Translated: CASSLVDGYEQYF.

This clonotype was picked up a small number of times. The chain links TRBV20-1 to TRBJ2-1; D call uncertain. Trimming removed 6 bases from V and 0 bases from J, with 6 bases in between. CDR3 length equals 12 residues. The germline V gene encodes CDR1 DFQATT and CDR2 SNEGSKA (reference sequence). The CDR3 loop reads CSAKSSYNEQFF. DNA for the CDR3: TGCAGTGCCAAGTCCTCCTACAATGAGCAGTTCTTC.

This clonotype came up a few times. V usage is TRBV20-1 and J usage is TRBJ2-3; D uncertain. The CDR3 has 13 residues. CDR1 and CDR2 (germline): DFQATT, SNEGSKA (reference sequence). Trimming took 6 bases from V and 2 from J, leaving 12 bases between them. CDR3 DNA sequence: TGCAGTGCCCCGGCGCCTTACACAGATACGCAGTATTTT. Translating gives CSAPAPYTDTQYF.

The V and J genes are TRBV12-3 or TRBV12-4 and TRBJ1-1, with D unresolved. This CDR3 is 13 amino acids long. V was clipped by 7 bases and J by 5 bases, with 14 bases between them. Here the CDR3 DNA reads TGTGCCAGCAACTCTGGAATGAGGACTGAAGCTTTCTTT. Protein: CASNSGMRTEAFF.

This clonotype was seen more than once but under ten times. The rearrangement links TRBV27 to TRBJ1-2, with 7 bases that match TRBD1. V lost 3 bases, J lost 2 bases, and 3 bases stayed unmatched. CDR3 size: 14 residues. Looked up from germline, CDR1 is MNHEY and CDR2 is SMNVEV (reference sequence). The chain's CDR3 is CASSLGQTNYGYTF. In nucleotides, the CDR3 is TGTGCCAGCAGTTTGGGACAGACAAACTATGGCTACACCTTC.

This clonotype was observed a few times. The rearrangement joins TRBV10-3 to TRBJ2-5; perhaps D is TRBD1 or TRBD2 (6 bases each). Trimming took 2 bases from V and 2 from J, leaving 15 bases between them. Germline CDR1 and CDR2: ENHRY and SYGVKD. There are 16 residues in the CDR3. The CDR3 bases are TGTGCCATCAGTGAGCGGGGGCCCGACCCACAAGAGACCCAGTACTTC. It yields the protein CAISERGPDPQETQYF.

CDR3 region: CASSPHGTSGEDEQFF. The CDR3 DNA is TGTGCCAGCAGCCCCCACGGGACTAGCGGGGAGGATGAGCAGTTCTTC. The rearrangement links TRBV4-2 to TRBJ2-1; 13 bases match TRBD2. The J segment lost 8 bases and the V segment lost 4 bases, leaving 8 bases of the junction unmatched. The germline CDR1 and CDR2 sequences are LGHNA and YNFKEQ. The CDR3 is 16 amino acids.

This clonotype was counted a few times. The chain links TRBV12-3 or TRBV12-4 to TRBJ1-2, with 9 positions matching TRBD1. The length of the CDR3 is 11 residues. The ends lost 8 bases at V and 7 bases at J; junction bases unmatched: 2. This chain's CDR3 is CASGQGSGYTF. The CDR3 bases are TGTGCCAGCGGACAGGGGAGTGGCTACACCTTC.

This clonotype was detected only a few times. V gene TRBV7-2 combines with J gene TRBJ1-1; 7 bases are a match to TRBD1. This CDR3 comprises 15 residues. V trimming: 2 bases; J trimming: 3 bases; junction bases outside the gene matches: 6. Germline values: CDR1 SGHTA, CDR2 FQGNSA. In DNA form, the CDR3 reads TGTGCCAGCAGCTTAAACAGGGGTGTGGACACTGAAGCTTTCTTT. It codes for CASSLNRGVDTEAFF.

Only a few counts were recorded for this clonotype. The J gene is TRBJ2-4, the V gene TRBV10-3; the match to TRBD2 covers 8 bases. In germline, CDR1 is ENHRY, CDR2 SYGVKD. V dropped 4 bases and J dropped 2; count of bases not matched to a gene: 7. CDR3 length: 16 amino acids. Here the CDR3 DNA reads TGTGCCATCAGTGGGTCAGGACTAGCAACCAAAAACATTCAGTACTTC. This sequence encodes CAISGSGLATKNIQYF.

The chain recombines TRBV5-1 with TRBJ2-1, with D unresolved. V lost 2 bases and J lost 7, with 10 bases in between. CDR1 is SGHRS, CDR2 YFSETQ, per germline. This CDR3 is 13 amino acids long. DNA for the CDR3: TGCGCCAGCAGCTTAGACGCCCCTAATGAGCAGTTCTTC. This sequence encodes CASSLDAPNEQFF.

This clonotype was found many times. The chain uses TRBV6-1 and TRBJ2-7; D is unresolved. V shed 6 bases and J shed 2 bases, with 14 bases lying between them. CDR1 is MNHNS and CDR2 is SASEGT in the germline V gene. This CDR3 comprises 14 residues. The CDR3, as DNA: TGTGCCAGCAGGGGCCAGATGGTTACCTACGAGCAGTACTTC. Amino acid sequence: CASRGQMVTYEQYF.

This clonotype was detected ten times or more. The chain carries TRBV4-3 and TRBJ2-7, with a weak D call TRBD1 (5 bases). The V and J ends lost 0 bases and 0 bases respectively, with 12 bases between them. Germline values: CDR1 LGHNA, CDR2 YSLEER. The CDR3 extends over 16 amino acids. The CDR3 region has the DNA TGCGCCAGCAGCCAAGAATGGACATCCGCCTCCTACGAGCAGTACTTC. This encodes CASSQEWTSASYEQYF.

CDR3 sequence reads: CASSFLRGKGNTEAFF. CDR3 sequence (DNA): TGTGCCAGCAGTTTCCTCCGGGGGAAGGGTAACACTGAAGCTTTCTTT. The chain links TRBV12-3 or TRBV12-4 to TRBJ1-1, with a weak D call TRBD1 (5 bases). The CDR3 runs 16 residues. Trimming took 3 bases from V and 2 from J, leaving 16 bases between them.

This clonotype was observed many times. This chain's CDR3 is CASSLDRDNEQFF. The CDR3 DNA sequence: TGCGCCAGCAGCCTGGACAGGGACAATGAGCAGTTCTTC. This chain connects TRBV5-1 to TRBJ2-1; 8 bases line up with TRBD1. Trimming at V came to 4 bases and at J to 5 bases, leaving 2 bases not matched to a gene. Germline V gives CDR1 SGHRS, CDR2 YFSETQ. The CDR3 has 13 residues.

This chain links TRBV5-1 with TRBJ2-3, with 7 positions matching TRBD1. Germline V CDR1 and CDR2: SGHRS, YFSETQ. V was pared by 0 bases and J by 1 base, with 11 bases of the junction left unmatched. The CDR3 totals 18 residues. Here the CDR3 reads CASSLEWGTDLRTDTQYF. In DNA, the CDR3 is TGCGCCAGCAGCTTGGAATGGGGGACAGACCTTCGCACAGATACGCAGTATTTT.

The table lists this clonotype with a few counts. The V gene is TRBV10-3, the J gene TRBJ2-1; the match to TRBD2 covers 10 bases. The CDR3 is made up of 16 amino acids. With 6 bases clipped from V and 4 bases from J, the junction kept 9 bases outside the gene matches. Germline V gives CDR1 ENHRY, CDR2 SYGVKD. Here the CDR3 reads CAISYSGREEYNEQFF. The CDR3 DNA sequence: TGTGCCATCAGCTACAGCGGGAGGGAAGAATACAATGAGCAGTTCTTC.

This clonotype has a count of ten or more. The CDR3 region has the DNA TGTGCCAGCAGCTTCGGGGGAGCCTACAATGAGCAGTTCTTC. Protein product: CASSFGGAYNEQFF. The genes are TRBV7-9 and TRBJ2-1; possibly TRBD2 for D (6 bases). CDR1 SEHNR and CDR2 FQNEAQ come from the germline V gene (reference sequence). This CDR3 region has 14 residues. V dropped 3 bases and J dropped 2 bases, with 8 bases sitting between them.

This clonotype was detected only a few times. This sequence joins TRBV4-2 and TRBJ2-3, with a tentative D call TRBD2 (5 bases). This CDR3 comprises 14 residues. V was pared by 1 base and J by 2 bases, with 7 bases between. Germline V CDR1 and CDR2: LGHNA, YNFKEQ. The CDR3 DNA reads TGTGCCAGCAGCCAAGGGACTGTCACAGATACGCAGTATTTT. Translated: CASSQGTVTDTQYF.

This clonotype turned up a few times. The chain joins TRBV6-1 to TRBJ2-1, with TRBD2 identical over 7 bases. V shed 5 bases, J shed 6 bases, and the junction held 16 bases outside the gene matches. Germline V gene data show CDR1 as MNHNS and CDR2 as SASEGT. The CDR3 contains 17 residues. In DNA, the CDR3 is TGTGCCAGCAGTCCCTACGCAGGTGCTAGCGGTGCCAATGAGCAGTTCTTC. Residues: CASSPYAGASGANEQFF.

This sequence joins TRBV10-3 and TRBJ2-7; possibly TRBD1 for D (6 bases). The CDR3 is 13 amino acids. Trimming took off 6 bases at V and 4 bases at J, with 13 bases between the two ends. Per the germline V gene, CDR1 is ENHRY and CDR2 is SYGVKD. CDR3 in amino acids: CAIRTGGVYEQYF. CDR3 sequence (DNA): TGTGCCATCAGGACTGGGGGCGTGTACGAGCAGTACTTC.

The chain combines TRBV7-9 with TRBJ2-7, with D uncertain. Trimming removed 3 bases from V and 6 bases from J, with 3 bases in between. Germline lookup yields CDR1 SEHNR and CDR2 FQNEAQ (reference sequence). This CDR3 contains 10 residues. The CDR3 sequence is CASSFSEQYF. The CDR3 bases are TGTGCCAGCAGCTTCAGCGAGCAGTACTTC.

CDR3 region: CSQLAGTDTQYF. CDR3 DNA sequence: TGCAGTCAACTAGCGGGAACAGATACGCAGTATTTT. The chain recombines TRBV29-1 with TRBJ2-3; TRBD2 matches 10 bases. The CDR3 has 12 amino acids. CDR1 is SQVTM, CDR2 ANQGSEA, per germline.